This TCR beta chain was sequenced for a study of CD8+ T cells in alopecia areata. Study summary: Severity in treated patients was scored by percentage of scalp area affected.

Following RNA extraction, reverse transcription yielded cDNA that acted as the sequencing template. Sequencing used immunoSEQ multiplex PCR; TCRdb keeps in-frame clones, though not all of them. The data hold about 210,000 clones, with around 65% observed a single time. Study-wide results and caveats: The study found that many expanded lesional clones persisted in scalp and blood during tofacitinib.

Turning to this clone: Its antigen remains unidentified.

The germline gives CDR1 KGHSH, CDR2 LQKENI. Trimming removed 2 bases from V and 7 bases from J, with 12 bases in between. The CDR3 runs to 15 residues. Treatment described: oral pan-JAK inhibitor, 5-10 mg twice daily. Peripheral blood, together with lesional scalp punch biopsies, was collected from alopecia areata patients. Investigators sorted PBMCs to obtain both CD4+ and CD8+ T cells. Sample: CD4+ T cells sorted from blood, taken at week 4, from a patient treated with tofacitinib. The V gene is TRBV18, the J gene TRBJ1-6; maybe TRBD1 (6 bases). The sequence was collected from a human donor with alopecia areata. In DNA, the CDR3 is TGTGCCAGCTCACCAAGCGCGCAGGGGAATTCACCCCTCCACTTT. It yields the protein CASSPSAQGNSPLHF.